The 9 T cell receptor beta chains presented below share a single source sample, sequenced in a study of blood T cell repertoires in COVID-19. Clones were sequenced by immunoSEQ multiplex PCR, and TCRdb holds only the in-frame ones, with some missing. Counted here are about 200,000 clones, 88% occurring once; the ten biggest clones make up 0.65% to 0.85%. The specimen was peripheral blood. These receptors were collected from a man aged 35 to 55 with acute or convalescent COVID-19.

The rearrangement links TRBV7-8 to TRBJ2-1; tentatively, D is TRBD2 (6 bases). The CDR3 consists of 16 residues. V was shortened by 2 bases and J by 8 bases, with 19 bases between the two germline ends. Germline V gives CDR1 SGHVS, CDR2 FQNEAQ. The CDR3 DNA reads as TGTGCCAGCAGCTTAAAGGAGGGATGGGCATCCTATGAGCAGTTCTTC. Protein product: CASSLKEGWASYEQFF.

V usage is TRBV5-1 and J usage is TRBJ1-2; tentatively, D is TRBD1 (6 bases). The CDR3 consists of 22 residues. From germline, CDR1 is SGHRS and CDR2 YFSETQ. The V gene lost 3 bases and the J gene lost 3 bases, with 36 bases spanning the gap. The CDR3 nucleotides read TGCGCCAGCAGCTGGGGGATTGAGGACAGCTCGGGCATCCCAAAAAGATACTATGGCTACACCTTC. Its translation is CASSWGIEDSSGIPKRYYGYTF.

CDR3 region: CASRTGRYQPQHF. In DNA form, the CDR3 reads TGTGCCAGTAGGACAGGGAGGTATCAGCCCCAGCATTTT. The gene calls are TRBV19 and TRBJ1-5; 7 bases fit TRBD1. V lost 6 bases, J lost 5 bases, and 4 bases stayed unmatched. The CDR3 sequence is 13 residues long. The germline V gene has CDR1 LNHDA and CDR2 SQIVND (reference sequence).

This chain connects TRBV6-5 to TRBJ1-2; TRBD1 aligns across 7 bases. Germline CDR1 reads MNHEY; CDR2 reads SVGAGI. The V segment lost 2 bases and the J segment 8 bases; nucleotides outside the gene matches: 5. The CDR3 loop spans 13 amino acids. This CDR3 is CASSYLTGRGYTF. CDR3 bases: TGTGCCAGCAGTTACCTGACAGGGAGGGGCTACACCTTC.

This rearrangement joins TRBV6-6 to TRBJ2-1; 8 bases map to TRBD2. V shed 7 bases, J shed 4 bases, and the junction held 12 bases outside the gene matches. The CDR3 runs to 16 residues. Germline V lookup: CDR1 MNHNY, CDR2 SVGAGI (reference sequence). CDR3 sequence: CASNPLAGSTYNEQFF. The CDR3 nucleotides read TGTGCCAGCAACCCTTTAGCGGGGTCCACATACAATGAGCAGTTCTTC.

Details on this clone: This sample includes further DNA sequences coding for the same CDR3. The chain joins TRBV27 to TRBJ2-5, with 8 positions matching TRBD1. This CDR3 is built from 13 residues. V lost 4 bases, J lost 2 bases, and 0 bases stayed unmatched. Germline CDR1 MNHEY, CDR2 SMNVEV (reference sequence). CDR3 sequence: CASSWTGQETQYF. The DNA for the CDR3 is TGTGCCAGCAGTTGGACAGGGCAAGAGACCCAGTACTTC.

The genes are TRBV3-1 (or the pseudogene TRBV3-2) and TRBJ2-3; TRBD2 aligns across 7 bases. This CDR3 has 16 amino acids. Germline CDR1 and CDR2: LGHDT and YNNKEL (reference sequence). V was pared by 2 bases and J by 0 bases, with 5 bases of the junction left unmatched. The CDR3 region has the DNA TGTGCCAGCAGCCAACTGGGACTAACGAGCACAGATACGCAGTATTTT. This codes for CASSQLGLTSTDTQYF.

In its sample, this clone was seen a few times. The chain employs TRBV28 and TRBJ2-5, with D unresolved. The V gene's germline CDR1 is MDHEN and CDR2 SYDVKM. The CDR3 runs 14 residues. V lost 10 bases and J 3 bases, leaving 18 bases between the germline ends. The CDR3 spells CATTSGSLEETQYF. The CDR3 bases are TGTGCCACAACGTCCGGGTCTCTGGAAGAGACCCAGTACTTC.

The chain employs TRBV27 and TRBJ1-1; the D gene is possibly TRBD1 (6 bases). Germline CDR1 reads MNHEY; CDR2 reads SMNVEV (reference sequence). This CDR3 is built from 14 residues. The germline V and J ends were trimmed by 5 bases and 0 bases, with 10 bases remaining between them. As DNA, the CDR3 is TGTGCCAGCAGTCGAGACAGGATGAACACTGAAGCTTTCTTT. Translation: CASSRDRMNTEAFF.